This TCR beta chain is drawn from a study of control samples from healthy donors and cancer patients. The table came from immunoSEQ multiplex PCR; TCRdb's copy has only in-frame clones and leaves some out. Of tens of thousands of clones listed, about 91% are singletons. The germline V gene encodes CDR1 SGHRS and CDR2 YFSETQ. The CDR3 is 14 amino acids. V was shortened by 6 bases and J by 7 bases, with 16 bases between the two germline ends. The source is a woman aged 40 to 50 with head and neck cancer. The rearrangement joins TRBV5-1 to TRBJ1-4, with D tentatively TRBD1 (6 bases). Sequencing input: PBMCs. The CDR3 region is CASTTDSTGEKLFF. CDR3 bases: TGCGCCAGCACAACGGACAGTACGGGTGAAAAACTGTTTTTT.